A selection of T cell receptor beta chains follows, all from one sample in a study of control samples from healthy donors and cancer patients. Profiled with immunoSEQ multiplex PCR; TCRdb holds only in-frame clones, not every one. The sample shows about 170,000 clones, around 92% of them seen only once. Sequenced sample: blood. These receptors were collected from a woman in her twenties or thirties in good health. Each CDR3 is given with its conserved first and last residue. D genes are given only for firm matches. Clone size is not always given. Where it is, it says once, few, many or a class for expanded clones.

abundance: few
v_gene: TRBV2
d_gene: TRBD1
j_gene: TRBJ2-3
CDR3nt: TGTGCCAGCAGCCCGGGACAGGCCCTCACAGATACGCAGTATTTT
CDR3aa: CASSPGQALTDTQYF

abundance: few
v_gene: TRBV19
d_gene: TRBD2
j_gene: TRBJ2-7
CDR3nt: TGTGCCAGTAGTATGACCGGGACTAGGGGAGAGCAGTACTTC
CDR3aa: CASSMTGTRGEQYF

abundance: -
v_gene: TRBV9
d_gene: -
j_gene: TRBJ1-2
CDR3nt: TGTGCCAGCCGAAGGGGCAACTATGGCTACACCTTC
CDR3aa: CASRRGNYGYTF

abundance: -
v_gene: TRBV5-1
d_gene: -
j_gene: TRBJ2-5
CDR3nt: TGCGCCTCCAAGGAGGGGGGGCCCCAAGAGACCCAGTACTTC
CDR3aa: CASKEGGPQETQYF

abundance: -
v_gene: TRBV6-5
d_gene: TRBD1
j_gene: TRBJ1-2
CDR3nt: TGTGCCAGCAGGACAGGGGGTGGGGGCTACACCTTC
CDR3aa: CASRTGGGGYTF

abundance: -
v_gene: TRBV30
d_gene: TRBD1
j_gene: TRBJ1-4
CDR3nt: TGTGCCTGGGGACAGGGTTATTTCGGAACTAATGAAAAACTGTTTTTT
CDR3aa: CAWGQGYFGTNEKLFF

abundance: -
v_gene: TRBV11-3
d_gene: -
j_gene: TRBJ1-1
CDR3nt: TGTGCCAGCAGCTTAAGGATGAGGGGAGGCGCTGAAGCTTTCTTT
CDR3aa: CASSLRMRGGAEAFF

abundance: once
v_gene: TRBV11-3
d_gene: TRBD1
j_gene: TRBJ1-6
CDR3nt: TGTGCCAGCAGCTTAGGCAGGGGGAGTAATTCACCCCTCCACTTT
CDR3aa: CASSLGRGSNSPLHF

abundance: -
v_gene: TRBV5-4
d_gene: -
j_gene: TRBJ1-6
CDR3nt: TGTGCCAGCAGCTTGCAGGGTACGGGTTCACCCCTCCACTTT
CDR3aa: CASSLQGTGSPLHF

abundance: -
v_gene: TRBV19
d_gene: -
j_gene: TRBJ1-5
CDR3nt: TGTGCCAGTAGGGGCAGGAATCAGCCCCAGCATTTT
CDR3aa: CASRGRNQPQHF

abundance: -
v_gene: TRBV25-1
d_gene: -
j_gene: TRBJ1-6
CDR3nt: TGTGCCAGCAGTGAGACACAGGTCTCACCCCTCCACTTT
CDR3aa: CASSETQVSPLHF

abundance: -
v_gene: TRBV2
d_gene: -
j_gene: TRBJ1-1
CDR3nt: TGTGCCAGCACCGAACAGGGTCCGAACACTGAAGCTTTCTTT
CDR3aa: CASTEQGPNTEAFF

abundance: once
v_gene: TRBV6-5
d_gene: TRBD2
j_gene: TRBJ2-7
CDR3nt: TGTGCCAGCAGTCCGGGACTAGCGGTCTCCTACGAGCAGTACTTC
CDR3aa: CASSPGLAVSYEQYF

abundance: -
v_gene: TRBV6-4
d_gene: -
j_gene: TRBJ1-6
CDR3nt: TGTGCCAGCAGTTCAAACTCCTATAATTCACCCCTCCACTTT
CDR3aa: CASSSNSYNSPLHF

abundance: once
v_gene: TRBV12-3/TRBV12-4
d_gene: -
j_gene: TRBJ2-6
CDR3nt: TGTGCCAGCAGTTTAGGGGGGGCCAACGTCCTGACTTTC
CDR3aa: CASSLGGANVLTF

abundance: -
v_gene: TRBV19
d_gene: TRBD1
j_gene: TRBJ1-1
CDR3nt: TGTGCCAGTAGTCCGGACAGGGGGCACACTGAAGCTTTCTTT
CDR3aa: CASSPDRGHTEAFF

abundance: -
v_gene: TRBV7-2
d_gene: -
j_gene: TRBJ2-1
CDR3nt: TGTGCCAGCAGCTTAAAGGGCAGGGCCAATGAGCAGTTCTTC
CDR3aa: CASSLKGRANEQFF

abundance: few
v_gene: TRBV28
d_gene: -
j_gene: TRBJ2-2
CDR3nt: TGTGCCAGCAGTTTACAATTGACCGGGGAGCTGTTTTTT
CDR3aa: CASSLQLTGELFF

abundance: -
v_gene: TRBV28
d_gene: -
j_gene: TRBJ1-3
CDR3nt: TGTGCCAGCAGTTTACAGCTGAGCTCTGGAAACACCATATATTTT
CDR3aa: CASSLQLSSGNTIYF

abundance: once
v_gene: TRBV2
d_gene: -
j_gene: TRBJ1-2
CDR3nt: TGTGCCAGCAGTGAACAGGGGAACTATGGCTACACCTTC
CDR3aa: CASSEQGNYGYTF